This record looks at one T cell receptor beta chain sequence and its context. The sample originates from a study of molecular identifiers for immune sequencing clone quantification. Study at large: Sequencing covered four of five parts into which replicate RNA from about 20,000 or 100,000 naive CD8 cells was split.

Bulk TCR library preparation followed previously described methods with listed TCR primers. TCRdb reanalysed the PCR reads using MiXCR and keeps one entry per CDR3 protein. The sample lists more than 550,000 distinct CDR3 sequences, about 25% occurring once. The CDR3 runs 16 residues. Germline-derived CDR1 and CDR2 are LNHDA and SQIVND (reference sequence). Trimming stripped 3 bases from V and 0 bases from J, with 9 bases between. The sequencing input was naive CD8+ T cells from blood, with Jurkat cell RNA spiked in. Sample subset: FACS-sorted CD8+CD4-CCR7+CD45RA+ naive T cells. The sequence derives from a human donor in good health. Some libraries in this study had Jurkat cell RNA spiked in. The V gene is TRBV19, the J gene TRBJ2-6; D is ambiguous. CDR3 nucleotides: TGTGCCAGTAGTATTGGCGGAAGCTCTGGGGCCAACGTCCTGACTTTC. Its protein is CASSIGGSSGANVLTF.